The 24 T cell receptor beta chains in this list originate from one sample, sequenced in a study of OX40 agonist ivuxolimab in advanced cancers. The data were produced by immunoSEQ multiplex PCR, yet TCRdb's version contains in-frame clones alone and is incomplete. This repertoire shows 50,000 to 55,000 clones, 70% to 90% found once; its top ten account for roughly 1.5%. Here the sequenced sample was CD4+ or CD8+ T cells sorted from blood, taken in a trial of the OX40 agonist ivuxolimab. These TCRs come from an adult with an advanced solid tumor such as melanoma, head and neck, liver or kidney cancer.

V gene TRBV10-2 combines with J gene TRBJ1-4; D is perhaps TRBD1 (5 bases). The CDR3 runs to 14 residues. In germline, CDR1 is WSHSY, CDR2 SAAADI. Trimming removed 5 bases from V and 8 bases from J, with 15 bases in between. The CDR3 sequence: CASSSRGPGEKLFF. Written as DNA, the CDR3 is TGCGCCAGCAGTAGCCGGGGCCCCGGAGAAAAACTGTTTTTT.

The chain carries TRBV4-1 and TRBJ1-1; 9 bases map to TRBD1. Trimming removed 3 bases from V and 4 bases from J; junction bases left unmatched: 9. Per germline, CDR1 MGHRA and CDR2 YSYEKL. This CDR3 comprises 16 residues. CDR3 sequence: CASSHENRGRFTEAFF. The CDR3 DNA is TGCGCCAGCAGCCACGAAAACAGGGGGCGTTTCACTGAAGCTTTCTTT.

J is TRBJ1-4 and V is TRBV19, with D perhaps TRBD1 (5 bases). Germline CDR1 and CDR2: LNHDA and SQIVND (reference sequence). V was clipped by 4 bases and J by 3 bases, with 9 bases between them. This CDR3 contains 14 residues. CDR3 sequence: CASSTRGANEKLFF. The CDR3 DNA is TGTGCCAGTAGTACGAGGGGAGCTAATGAAAAACTGTTTTTT.

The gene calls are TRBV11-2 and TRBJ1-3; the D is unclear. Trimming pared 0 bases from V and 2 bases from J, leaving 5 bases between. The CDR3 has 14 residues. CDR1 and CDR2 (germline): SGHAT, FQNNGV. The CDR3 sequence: CASSLERTGNTIYF. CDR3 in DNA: TGTGCCAGCAGCTTAGAGAGAACTGGAAACACCATATATTTT.

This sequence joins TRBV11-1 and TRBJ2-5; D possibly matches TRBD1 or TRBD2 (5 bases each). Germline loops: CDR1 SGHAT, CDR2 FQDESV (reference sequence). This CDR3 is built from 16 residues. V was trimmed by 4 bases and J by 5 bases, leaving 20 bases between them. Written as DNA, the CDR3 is TGTGCCAGCAGCTACCCCGACGCAGGGCGGAGGGAGACCCAGTACTTC. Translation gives CASSYPDAGRRETQYF.

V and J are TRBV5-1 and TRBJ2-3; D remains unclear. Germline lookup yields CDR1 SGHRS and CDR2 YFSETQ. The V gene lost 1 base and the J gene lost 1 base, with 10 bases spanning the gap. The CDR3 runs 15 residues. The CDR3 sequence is CASSLSPMRTDTQYF. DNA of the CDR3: TGCGCCAGCAGCTTGTCACCGATGCGCACAGATACGCAGTATTTT.

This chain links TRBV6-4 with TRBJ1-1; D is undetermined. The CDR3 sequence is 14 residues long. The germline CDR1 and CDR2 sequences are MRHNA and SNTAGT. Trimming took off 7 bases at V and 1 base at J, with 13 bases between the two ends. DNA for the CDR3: TGTGCCAGCATGCCCCAGGCAGCGAACACTGAAGCTTTCTTT. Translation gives CASMPQAANTEAFF.

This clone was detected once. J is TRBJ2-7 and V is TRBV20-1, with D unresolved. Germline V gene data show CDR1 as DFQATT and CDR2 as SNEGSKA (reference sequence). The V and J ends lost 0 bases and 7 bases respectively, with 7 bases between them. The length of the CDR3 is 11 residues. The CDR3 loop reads CSARDLREQYF. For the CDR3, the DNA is TGCAGTGCTAGAGATCTGCGGGAGCAGTACTTC.

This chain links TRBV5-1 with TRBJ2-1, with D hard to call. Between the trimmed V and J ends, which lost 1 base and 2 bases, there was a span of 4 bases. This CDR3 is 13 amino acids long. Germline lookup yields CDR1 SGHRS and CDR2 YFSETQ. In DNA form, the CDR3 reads TGCGCCAGCAGCTTGACTACCTACAATGAGCAGTTCTTC. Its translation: CASSLTTYNEQFF.

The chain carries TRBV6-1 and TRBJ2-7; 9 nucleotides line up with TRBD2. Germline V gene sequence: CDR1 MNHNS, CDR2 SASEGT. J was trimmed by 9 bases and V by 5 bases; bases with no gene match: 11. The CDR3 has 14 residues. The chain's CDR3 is CASSPGTSYAGQYF. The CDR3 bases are TGTGCCAGCAGTCCCGGGACTAGCTATGCGGGGCAGTACTTC.

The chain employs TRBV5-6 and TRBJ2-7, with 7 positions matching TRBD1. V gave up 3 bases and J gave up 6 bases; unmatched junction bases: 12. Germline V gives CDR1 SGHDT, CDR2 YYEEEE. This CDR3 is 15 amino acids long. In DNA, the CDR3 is TGTGCCAGCAGCTCTAACCGACAGGGAGATGTCGAGCAGTACTTC. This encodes CASSSNRQGDVEQYF.

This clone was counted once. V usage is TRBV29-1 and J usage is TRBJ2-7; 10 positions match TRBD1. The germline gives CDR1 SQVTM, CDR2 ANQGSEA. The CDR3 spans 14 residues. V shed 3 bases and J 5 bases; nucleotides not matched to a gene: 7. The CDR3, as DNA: TGCAGCGTTGACGTGGGACAGGGGTTCCACGAGCAGTACTTC. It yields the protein CSVDVGQGFHEQYF.

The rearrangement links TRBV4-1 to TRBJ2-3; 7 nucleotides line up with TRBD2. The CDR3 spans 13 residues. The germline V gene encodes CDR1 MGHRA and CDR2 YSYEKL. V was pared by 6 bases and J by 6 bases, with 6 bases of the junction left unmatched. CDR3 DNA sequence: TGCGCCAGCAGGGCCGGACTAGGTGATACGCAGTATTTT. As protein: CASRAGLGDTQYF.

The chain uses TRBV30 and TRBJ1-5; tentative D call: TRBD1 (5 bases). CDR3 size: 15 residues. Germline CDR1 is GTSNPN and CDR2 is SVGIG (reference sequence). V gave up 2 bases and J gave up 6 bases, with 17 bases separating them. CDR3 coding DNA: TGTGCCTGGAGTATTGGGACCCGAGGGGCTCAGCCCCAGCATTTT. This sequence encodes CAWSIGTRGAQPQHF.

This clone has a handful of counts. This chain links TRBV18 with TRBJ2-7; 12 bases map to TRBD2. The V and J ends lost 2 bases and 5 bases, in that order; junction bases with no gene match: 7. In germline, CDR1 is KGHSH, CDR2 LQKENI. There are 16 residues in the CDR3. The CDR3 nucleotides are TGTGCCAGCTCACCAACCCTAGCGGGAGGGCCGCACGAGCAGTACTTC. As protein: CASSPTLAGGPHEQYF.

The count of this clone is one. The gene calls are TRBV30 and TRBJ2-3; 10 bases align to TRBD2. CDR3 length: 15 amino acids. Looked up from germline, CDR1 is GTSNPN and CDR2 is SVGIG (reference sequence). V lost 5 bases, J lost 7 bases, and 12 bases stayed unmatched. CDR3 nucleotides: TGTGCCTGGTCCCTAGCGGGAGTAGGTTCGCATACGCAGTATTTT. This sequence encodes CAWSLAGVGSHTQYF.

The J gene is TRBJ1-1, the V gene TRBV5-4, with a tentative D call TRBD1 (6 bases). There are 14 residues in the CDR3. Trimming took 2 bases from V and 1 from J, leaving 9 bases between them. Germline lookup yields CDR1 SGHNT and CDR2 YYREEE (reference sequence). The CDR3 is CASSFRGGNTEAFF. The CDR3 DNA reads TGTGCCAGCAGCTTCAGGGGAGGGAACACTGAAGCTTTCTTT.

Here the CDR3 DNA reads TGTGCCAGCAGCTCGGACTACGCTGGAAACACCATATATTTT. Its protein is CASSSDYAGNTIYF. The chain links TRBV7-2 to TRBJ1-3; unclear D gene. Trimming took 4 bases from V and 2 from J, leaving 9 bases between them. CDR3 length: 14 amino acids. Germline lookup yields CDR1 SGHTA and CDR2 FQGNSA.

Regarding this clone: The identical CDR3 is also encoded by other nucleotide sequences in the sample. CDR3 sequence (DNA): TGTGCCAGCAGTTTACCGGGACAGGGCACAGATACGCAGTATTTT. Translation gives CASSLPGQGTDTQYF. V is TRBV28 and J is TRBJ2-3, with 8 bases identical to TRBD1. Looked up from germline, CDR1 is MDHEN and CDR2 is SYDVKM. Losses at the gene ends were 2 bases for V and 1 base for J; bases not matched to a gene: 2. The CDR3 runs 15 residues.

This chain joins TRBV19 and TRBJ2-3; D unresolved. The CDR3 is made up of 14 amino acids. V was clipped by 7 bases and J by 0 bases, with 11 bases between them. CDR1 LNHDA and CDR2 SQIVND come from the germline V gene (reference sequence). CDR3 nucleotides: TGTGCCAGTATGGGCGGAATTAGCACAGATACGCAGTATTTT. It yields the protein CASMGGISTDTQYF.

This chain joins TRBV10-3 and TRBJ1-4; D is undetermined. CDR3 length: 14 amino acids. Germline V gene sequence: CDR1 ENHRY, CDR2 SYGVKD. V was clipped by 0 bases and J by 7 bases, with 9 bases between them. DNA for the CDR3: TGTGCCATCAGTGAGTCGGGAACATCTGAAAAACTGTTTTTT. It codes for CAISESGTSEKLFF.

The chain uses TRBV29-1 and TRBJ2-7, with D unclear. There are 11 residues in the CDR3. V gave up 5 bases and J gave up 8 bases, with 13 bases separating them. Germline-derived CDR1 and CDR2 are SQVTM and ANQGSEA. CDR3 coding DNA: TGCAGCGTTTTGGTGGACGGAAAGCAGTACTTC. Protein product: CSVLVDGKQYF.

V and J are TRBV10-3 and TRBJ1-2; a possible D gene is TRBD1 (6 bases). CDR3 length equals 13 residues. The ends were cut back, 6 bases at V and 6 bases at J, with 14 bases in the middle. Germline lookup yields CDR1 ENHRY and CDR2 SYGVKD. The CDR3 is CAIRSTGTDGYTF. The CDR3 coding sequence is TGTGCCATCAGATCTACAGGGACGGATGGCTACACCTTC.

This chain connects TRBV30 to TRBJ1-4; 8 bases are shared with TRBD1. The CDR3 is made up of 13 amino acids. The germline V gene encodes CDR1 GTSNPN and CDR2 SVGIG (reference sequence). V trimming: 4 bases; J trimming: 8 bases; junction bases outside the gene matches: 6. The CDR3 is CAWTGGAGEKLFF. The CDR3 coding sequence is TGTGCCTGGACAGGGGGCGCCGGAGAAAAACTGTTTTTT. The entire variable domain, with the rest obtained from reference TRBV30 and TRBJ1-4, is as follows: SQTIHQWPATLVQPVGSPLSLECTVEGTSNPNLYWYRQAAGRGLQLLFYSVGIGQISSEVPQNLSASRPQDRQFILSSKKLLLSDSGFYLCAWTGGAGEKLFFGSGTQLSVL.